This TCR beta chain was identified during a study of T cells in women clearing cervical HPV infection. Study in general: Case blood was drawn a median approximately five months after lesion detection.

In regard to this clone: The read ends 3 residues shy of where the CDR3 ends; the end is completed using the germline J gene.

TCRdb's table, derived via immunoSEQ multiplex PCR, lists solely in-frame clones and lacks some. The sample shows some 30,000 clones, and 6.8% sits with its ten largest clones. This CDR3 has 15 residues. After removal of 4 bases from V and 9 bases from J, the junction contained 11 bases not matched to a gene. The V gene's germline CDR1 is SGHNT and CDR2 YYREEE (reference sequence). The TCR originated in a woman aged 18 to 69 with a cervical HPV16 infection that either progressed to CIN3+ or cleared (not recorded which). This chain joins TRBV5-4 and TRBJ2-1, with TRBD1 matching 9 bases. The sample comprised blood buffy coat. Partial CDR3 DNA: TGTGCCAGCAGCCTTAGACAGGGGGAAACGGGTGAG. It is translated as CASSLRQGETGE. The entire CDR3 sequence reads CASSLRQGETGEQFF.